The present T cell receptor (beta chain) was sequenced within a study of blood T cells in healthy people across ages. This clonotype was seen repeatedly, ten times or more. Together with a sample-barcoded 5' primer, a J-beta primer mix was included in a second PCR lasting about 7 to 12 cycles. TCRdb re-called the 5' RACE reads through MiXCR, storing one row per CDR3 protein. The sample records more than 750,000 distinct CDR3 sequences, almost 30% being singletons. The CDR3 covers 14 residues. Germline CDR1 is DFQATT and CDR2 is SNEGSKA (reference sequence). The sample was also reused in another study, on T cells of mothers and their children.

Input material: blood. The TCR sequence derives from a woman between 40 and 55 years old in good health. The chain is built from TRBV20-1 and TRBJ2-7; 7 bases align to TRBD1. The CDR3 protein is CSADRALASYEQYF. CDR3 bases: TGCAGCGCTGACAGGGCGCTTGCGTCCTACGAGCAGTACTTC.